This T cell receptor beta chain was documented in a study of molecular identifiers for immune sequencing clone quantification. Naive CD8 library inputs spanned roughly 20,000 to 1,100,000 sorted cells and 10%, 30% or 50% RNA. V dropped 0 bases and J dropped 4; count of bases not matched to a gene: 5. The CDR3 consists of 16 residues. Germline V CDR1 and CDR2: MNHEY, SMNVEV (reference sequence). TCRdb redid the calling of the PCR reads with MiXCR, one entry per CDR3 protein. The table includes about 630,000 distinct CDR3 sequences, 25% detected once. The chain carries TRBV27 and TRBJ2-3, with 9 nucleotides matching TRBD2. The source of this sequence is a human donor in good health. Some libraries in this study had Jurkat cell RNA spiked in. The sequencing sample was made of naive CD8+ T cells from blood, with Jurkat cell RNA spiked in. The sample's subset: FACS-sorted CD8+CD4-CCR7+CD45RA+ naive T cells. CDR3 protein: CASSLSSSGSSDTQYF. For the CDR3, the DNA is TGTGCCAGCAGTTTATCGAGTAGCGGGAGTTCAGATACGCAGTATTTT.